The rows below give T cell receptor beta chains drawn from one sample of a study of identical twins. Via MiXCR, TCRdb re-called the 5' RACE reads, giving one row per CDR3 protein. The sample has fewer than 900,000 distinct CDR3 sequences; 15% to 20% are singletons. The same sample was also studied in work on T cells expressing NK-cell markers.

The sample taken for sequencing was PBMCs. These receptors were taken from a woman between 18 and 29 years old in good health. The CDR3 runs from the conserved cysteine through the conserved F or W. The D gene is left open where the match is weak. For some rows the clone size is stated as once, few or many, or as a class when expanded; others skip it.

j_call,cdr3_length,v_call,clone_size,d_call,cdr3_aa,cdr3_nt
TRBJ2-7,9,TRBV6-1,NA,NA,CASSNEQYF,TGTGCCAGCTCCAACGAGCAGTACTTC
TRBJ2-5,16,TRBV9,NA,TRBD2,CASSVYGGADGKTQYF,TGTGCCAGCAGCGTATACGGGGGGGCGGATGGAAAGACCCAGTACTTC
TRBJ2-5,10,TRBV20-1,few,NA,CSPLRETQYF,TGCAGTCCCCTTCGAGAGACCCAGTACTTC
TRBJ2-5,13,TRBV12-3/TRBV12-4,few,NA,CASSFDAGPPSDF,TGTGCCAGCAGTTTTGACGCCGGCCCGCCGTCGGACTTC
TRBJ2-7,17,TRBV6-2/TRBV6-3,NA,TRBD1,CASVRTGSRLGSYEQYF,TGTGCCAGCGTCCGGACAGGGAGTAGGTTGGGCTCCTACGAGCAGTACTTC
TRBJ1-2,14,TRBV6-5,NA,NA,CASSYSSRNYGYTF,TGTGCCAGCAGTTACTCCTCGCGGAACTATGGCTACACCTTC
TRBJ2-3,16,TRBV6-1,NA,NA,CASRQYYSRGTDTQYF,TGTGCCAGCAGGCAGTACTACTCCAGGGGCACAGATACGCAGTATTTT
TRBJ2-5,14,TRBV20-1,few,TRBD1,CSARVPRGQETQYF,TGCAGTGCTAGAGTGCCCAGGGGGCAAGAGACCCAGTACTTC
TRBJ1-5,14,TRBV6-2/TRBV6-3,NA,NA,CASRTRTRNQPQHF,TGTGCCAGCAGGACGAGAACCCGCAATCAGCCCCAGCATTTT
TRBJ1-5,13,TRBV20-1,many,TRBD1,CSARTGESQPQHF,TGCAGTGCCCGGACAGGGGAAAGCCAGCCCCAGCATTTT
TRBJ1-5,14,TRBV10-3,few,TRBD1,CAISGTGSNQPQHF,TGTGCCATCTCCGGGACAGGGAGCAATCAGCCCCAGCATTTT
TRBJ2-1,12,TRBV3-1,NA,NA,CASSHLMVEQFF,TGTGCCAGCAGCCACCTTATGGTTGAGCAGTTCTTC
TRBJ2-1,16,TRBV9,NA,TRBD2,CASSPLLAGGGNEQFF,TGTGCCAGCAGCCCCCTTCTAGCGGGAGGCGGCAATGAGCAGTTCTTC
TRBJ2-1,14,TRBV7-8,few,NA,CASSLGLVQDEQFF,TGTGCCAGCAGCTTAGGACTCGTGCAGGACGAGCAGTTCTTC
TRBJ2-1,13,TRBV5-5,NA,NA,CASSLANPNAQFF,TGTGCCAGCAGCTTGGCCAACCCGAATGCGCAGTTCTTC
TRBJ1-5,14,TRBV20-1,NA,NA,CSASRNRDNQPQHF,TGCAGTGCTAGTAGGAATAGGGACAATCAGCCCCAGCATTTT
TRBJ1-2,14,TRBV19,NA,NA,CASQHWRPDYGYTF,TGTGCCAGCCAACACTGGAGGCCTGATTATGGCTACACCTTC